This TCR beta chain was identified during a study of OX40 agonist ivuxolimab in advanced cancers. At the level of the whole study: Ivuxolimab was an agonistic, fully human IgG2 monoclonal antibody directed against OX40 (CD134), a costimulatory receptor. Intravenous ivuxolimab was administered to patients every 2 weeks at six dose levels: 0.01, 0.1, 0.3, 1.5, 3 and 10 mg/kg. Among the approximately 50 dose-escalation patients, roughly 20 had hepatocellular carcinoma, roughly 15 melanoma, 9 renal cell carcinoma and 9 head and neck cancer. A male proportion of roughly 80% and a mean age of approximately 58 years, ranging from about 23 to 90, were recorded for the dose-escalation cohort. Patients were allowed to have had prior anti-PD-1, anti-PD-L1 or anti-CTLA-4 therapy, and 40% of the dose-escalation patients had been treated with checkpoint inhibitors. Partial responses occurred in three dose-escalation patients: two with cutaneous melanoma and one with hepatocellular carcinoma. Peripheral TCRbeta sequencing aimed to test whether ivuxolimab altered TCR sequence diversity and caused clonal T-cell expansion. The paper reports the monotherapy dose-escalation portion (N ≈ 50 patients) of the phase I ivuxolimab trial. The study at large found these results: Low levels of normalized T-cell clonal expansion were also seen in some patients who did not respond. The antigen specificity of the peripheral T cells that underwent clonal expansion was not determined. After ivuxolimab, expanded clones were on average more numerous among CD8+ T cells than among CD4+ T cells. In the 0.1-3.0 mg/kg groups, partial responders had among the lowest normalized peripheral clonal expansion, particularly in CD8+ T cells. At doses of 0.1 to 3.0 mg/kg, clonal expansion of both CD4+ and CD8+ T cells in blood was seen between baseline and week 6.

Patients with a history of autoimmune disease or receiving systemic immunosuppression were excluded from the trial. Peripheral blood for TCR sequencing was collected from all dose cohorts at baseline, on cycle 4 day 1, and on cycle 7 day 1. Samples came from an open-label, multicenter, first-in-human phase I dose-escalation trial of ivuxolimab. Adults with locally advanced or metastatic melanoma, renal cell, hepatocellular, or head and neck squamous cell carcinoma were enrolled in the trial. Before TCR sequencing, CD4+ T cells and CD8+ T cells were sorted from peripheral blood as separate populations. On this clone itself: The antigen it binds to is not known. Base qualities were left out, and no much larger clone turns up one base away.

Cut back by 0 bases and 2 bases, the V and J ends lie 11 bases apart. The germline V gene specifies MNHEY as CDR1 and SVGAGI as CDR2. CDR3 length: 15 amino acids, cysteine to phenylalanine. The entry retains the CDR3 DNA only, 45 bases that are in frame from base 1. To sequence the TCRbeta CDR3 region, genomic DNA was isolated from the sorted cells. The immunoSEQ Assay was used for sequencing of TCRbeta CDR3 regions. The table was pulled from immuneACCESS by TCRdb, which kept in-frame rearrangements only. Such tables lose some clones; where checked, under half of the loss comes from unresolved V genes, and the rest has no known cause. Recorded for this sample are approximately 6,000 clones; more than 75% of them occurred a single time. Approximately 13% of the sample belongs to the ten largest clones.

The sample was CD4+ or CD8+ T cells sorted from blood, taken in a trial of the OX40 agonist ivuxolimab. This receptor was identified in an adult with an advanced solid tumor such as melanoma, head and neck, liver or kidney cancer. This sequence uses TRBV6-5 and TRBJ2-7, and the D gene may be TRBD2, 5 bases matching. Here is the DNA: TGTGCCAGCAGTTACTCGCTAGCAGGTCCCTACGAGCAGTACTTC. Protein translation: CASSYSLAGPYEQYF.